This entry lists 17 T cell receptor beta chains sequenced from one sample in a study of T cells in Graves' hyperthyroidism and ophthalmopathy. Amplification yielded TCR beta CDR3 regions, with RNA transcripts as the source. Primed by the HTBI set, a first-round RT-PCR was run on the TCR CDR3. A single record per CDR3 protein comes from TCRdb applying MiXCR to the multiplex PCR reads. The table lists 550,000 to 650,000 distinct CDR3 sequences, 12% to 15% of them singletons. The sample taken for sequencing was blood. The origin of the receptors is a woman in her thirties or forties with Graves' hyperthyroidism.

The table lists this clonotype with a few counts. The V gene is TRBV28, the J gene TRBJ2-7, with D uncertain. V gave up 3 bases and J gave up 3 bases, with 9 bases separating them. The germline V gene encodes CDR1 MDHEN and CDR2 SYDVKM. CDR3 length equals 13 residues. The CDR3 DNA sequence: TGTGCCAGCAGTTTCTCTGACAACTACGAGCAGTACTTC. This translates into CASSFSDNYEQYF.

V and J are TRBV12-3 or TRBV12-4 and TRBJ1-4, with D tentatively TRBD1 (5 bases). This CDR3 has 15 residues. V was trimmed by 5 bases and J by 0 bases, leaving 10 bases between them. CDR3 residues: CASSRQLATNEKLFF. CDR3 sequence (DNA): TGTGCCAGCAGTCGACAGCTTGCAACTAATGAAAAACTGTTTTTT.

This chain connects TRBV20-1 to TRBJ1-3; maybe TRBD1 (6 bases). The CDR3 has 16 amino acids. Germline loops: CDR1 DFQATT, CDR2 SNEGSKA (reference sequence). V dropped 6 bases and J dropped 0 bases, with 18 bases sitting between them. The CDR3 sequence is CSAKRGDTHSGNTIYF. The CDR3 nucleotides are TGCAGTGCCAAGAGGGGGGACACCCACTCTGGAAACACCATATATTTT.

The chain combines TRBV6-2 or TRBV6-3 with TRBJ1-4; D may be TRBD1 (6 bases). The CDR3 is made up of 16 amino acids. Trimming took off 2 bases at V and 6 bases at J, with 16 bases between the two ends. Germline CDR1 and CDR2: MNHEY and SVGEGT. CDR3 loop: CASSYREGEVDEKLFF. CDR3 coding DNA: TGTGCCAGCAGTTACAGGGAGGGGGAAGTTGATGAAAAACTGTTTTTT.

There are a few counts of this clonotype. The genes are TRBV4-1 and TRBJ1-1; TRBD1 might be the D (5 bases). Germline V CDR1 and CDR2: MGHRA, YSYEKL. The V and J ends lost 1 base and 1 base respectively, with 7 bases between them. CDR3 length: 14 amino acids. The CDR3 spells CASSQATGNTEAFF. The CDR3 DNA sequence: TGCGCCAGCAGCCAAGCAACAGGGAACACTGAAGCTTTCTTT.

This clonotype was found many times. The J gene is TRBJ1-2, the V gene TRBV6-5; D is ambiguous. The CDR3 sequence is 13 residues long. Per the germline V gene, CDR1 is MNHEY and CDR2 is SVGAGI. With 0 bases removed from V and 4 bases from J, the gap between germline ends came to 6 bases. The chain's CDR3 is CASSYSRLYGYTF. The DNA of the CDR3 is TGTGCCAGCAGTTACTCTCGCCTCTATGGCTACACCTTC.

This clonotype was picked up many times. The V gene is TRBV28, the J gene TRBJ2-5, with 8 bases matching TRBD2. The junction had 9 bases not matched to a gene; V was cut back by 7 bases and J by 5 bases. Germline V gene data show CDR1 as MDHEN and CDR2 as SYDVKM. CDR3 length equals 14 residues. The CDR3 DNA follows: TGTGCCAGCATTAAGGCGGGAGGAGGGGAGACCCAGTACTTC. Protein sequence: CASIKAGGGETQYF.

This clonotype was seen only a few times. This sequence joins TRBV3-1 and TRBJ2-2; no reliable D call. Germline V gene data show CDR1 as LGHDT and CDR2 as YNNKEL (reference sequence). The CDR3 sequence is 13 residues long. V was cut by 1 base and J by 5 bases, with 5 bases left in between. The CDR3 region is CASSQVTTGELFF. The DNA of the CDR3 is TGTGCCAGCAGCCAAGTCACTACCGGGGAGCTGTTTTTT.

Ten or more counts support this clonotype. This sequence joins TRBV2 and TRBJ2-2; possibly TRBD1 for D (5 bases). Trimming removed 7 bases at V and 5 bases at J, with 11 bases between. The CDR3 spans 13 residues. Germline CDR1 SNHLY, CDR2 FYNNEI. DNA of the CDR3: TGTGCCAGCAACCTCGCAGGGACCGGGGAGCTGTTTTTT. It yields the protein CASNLAGTGELFF.

The V call is TRBV6-1, the J call TRBJ1-5; 10 positions agree with TRBD1. The germline CDR1 and CDR2 sequences are MNHNS and SASEGT. Trimming cost V 5 bases and J 6 bases; bases outside gene matches: 4. This CDR3 has 14 residues. This CDR3 reads CASSPRQGAQPQHF. The CDR3 DNA sequence: TGTGCCAGCAGTCCAAGACAGGGGGCTCAGCCCCAGCATTTT.

In its sample, this clonotype was seen many times. The rearrangement uses TRBV10-3 and TRBJ1-1, with D unclear. This CDR3 is 14 amino acids long. Trimming left V 7 bases short and J 6 bases short, with 18 bases between. CDR1 ENHRY and CDR2 SYGVKD come from the germline V gene. This CDR3 reads CAITPTDSHAEAFF. The CDR3 DNA follows: TGTGCCATCACTCCAACCGATAGTCACGCTGAAGCTTTCTTT.

The rearrangement uses TRBV19 and TRBJ2-7, with a weak D call TRBD1 (6 bases). Germline loops: CDR1 LNHDA, CDR2 SQIVND (reference sequence). Trimming removed 5 bases at V and 3 bases at J, with 26 bases between. The CDR3 totals 18 residues. In DNA, the CDR3 is TGTGCCAGTAGTGCGGAGAGACAGGCTGAAAGTAAAGGCTACGAGCAGTACTTC. Its translation: CASSAERQAESKGYEQYF. The entire variable domain, with the rest obtained from reference TRBV19 and TRBJ2-7, is as follows: DGGITQSPKYLFRKEGQNVTLSCEQNLNHDAMYWYRQDPGQGLRLIYYSQIVNDFQKGDIAEGYSVSREKKESFPLTVTSAQKNPTAFYLCASSAERQAESKGYEQYFGPGTRLTVT.

Remarks on this clonotype: This may stem from a read error, because a much larger clone lies one nucleotide away. The chain combines TRBV5-1 with TRBJ2-2; 8 bases are shared with TRBD2. The junction had 23 bases not matched to a gene; V was cut back by 8 bases and J by 2 bases. Per the germline V gene, CDR1 is SGHRS and CDR2 is YFSETQ. The CDR3 length is 20 residues. The CDR3 DNA is TGCGCCAGTAGTCCCCAATATGCGGGAGGCCGAATACTAAACACCGGGGAGCTGTTTTTT. It specifies CASSPQYAGGRILNTGELFF.

This clonotype was seen a few times. The V call is TRBV29-1, the J call TRBJ2-7; a possible D gene is TRBD2 (6 bases). This CDR3 region has 12 residues. Germline lookup yields CDR1 SQVTM and CDR2 ANQGSEA. V gave up 7 bases and J gave up 6 bases, with 16 bases separating them. The CDR3 DNA sequence: TGCAGCGGCGGGGCAGGGCCGGGCGAGCAGTACTTC. Its translation: CSGGAGPGEQYF.

This clonotype was seen a handful of times. The chain combines TRBV24-1 with TRBJ2-1; possible D gene TRBD1, 5 bases. With 3 bases removed from V and 4 bases from J, the gap between germline ends came to 18 bases. Per the germline V gene, CDR1 is KGHDR and CDR2 is SFDVKD. This CDR3 is built from 17 residues. CDR3 amino acids: CATSDGVLGAIYNEQFF. CDR3 sequence (DNA): TGTGCCACCAGTGATGGGGTGCTAGGGGCCATTTACAATGAGCAGTTCTTC.

This clonotype was seen at least ten times. The chain combines TRBV7-8 with TRBJ2-5; D might be TRBD2 (5 bases). The CDR3 has 13 residues. V lost 5 bases to trimming and J lost 5 bases, with 12 bases between them. CDR1 SGHVS and CDR2 FQNEAQ come from the germline V gene. The DNA of the CDR3 is TGTGCCAGCAGCCGAGCGGTGGTGGAGACCCAGTACTTC. Its translation: CASSRAVVETQYF.

This clonotype was seen ten or more times. The chain links TRBV27 to TRBJ2-1; 8 positions match TRBD1. Germline assignment: CDR1 MNHEY and CDR2 SMNVEV (reference sequence). CDR3 length: 15 residues. With 5 bases clipped from V and 0 bases from J, the junction kept 3 bases outside the gene matches. CDR3 bases: TGTGCCAGCAGTACCGGGACAGGCTCCTACAATGAGCAGTTCTTC. Protein sequence: CASSTGTGSYNEQFF.